This TCR beta chain was recorded in a study of blood T cell repertoires in COVID-19. Overall study context: Sites in the United States, Italy and Spain provided acute and convalescent COVID-19 samples. PBMCs, B-cell-depleted T cells, or T cells were the source of the cDNA or gDNA that made up the material.

This CDR3 is 14 amino acids long. Germline lookup yields CDR1 SGHAT and CDR2 FQNNGV. V shed 2 bases and J 5 bases; nucleotides not matched to a gene: 4. Measured with immunoSEQ multiplex PCR; TCRdb has only the in-frame clones, and not every one. The sample has some 130,000 clones, approximately 80% seen once. The TCR was taken from a man in his 70s with acute or convalescent COVID-19. Sequencing was performed on peripheral blood. V and J are TRBV11-2 and TRBJ2-5; the match to TRBD1 covers 8 bases. The CDR3 is CASSLSGGRETQYF. CDR3 in DNA: TGTGCCAGCAGCTTATCAGGGGGCCGTGAGACCCAGTACTTC.